One T cell receptor beta chain is described in this entry. What it recognizes is unknown. These data come from a study of T cell responses to AZD1222 COVID-19 vaccine. Whole-study findings and limits: Seropositivity was recorded at baseline in only 6 or 7 AZD1222 recipients. It should be noted that donors were predominantly white British and more often female, and clonal diversity was possibly underestimated.

Measured with immunoSEQ multiplex PCR; TCRdb has only the in-frame clones, and not every one. The repertoire holds about 15,000 clones, with about nine tenths as singletons. The CDR3 length is 15 residues. Trimming took off 2 bases at V and 2 bases at J, with 10 bases between the two ends. Germline-derived CDR1 and CDR2 are MNHEY and SVGAGI. This chain uses TRBV6-5 with TRBJ1-3; D uncertain. The sequences come from peripheral blood, collected 28 days after the second AZD1222 dose. This clonotype was sampled from an adult who received the AZD1222 COVID-19 vaccine. The CDR3 sequence: CASSYGSRAGNTIYF. In nucleotides, the CDR3 is TGTGCCAGCAGTTACGGGTCCCGAGCTGGAAACACCATATATTTT.